The sequence of this T cell receptor beta chain was determined in a study of CD8 T cells in Susac syndrome. The CDR3 is 13 residues long. V was clipped by 0 bases and J by 12 bases, with 14 bases between them. Looked up from germline, CDR1 is MNHEY and CDR2 is SVGAGI. Random hexamers served to reverse transcribe roughly 0.5 to 1 ug RNA. TCRdb reanalysed the immunoSEQ multiplex PCR reads using MiXCR and keeps one entry per CDR3 protein. Among tens of thousands of distinct CDR3 sequences listed, over 90% were seen once. The chain couples TRBV6-5 to TRBJ1-2; D not resolved. This TCR was recovered from a human donor in good health. Material: CD8+ T cells from PBMCs. CDR3 sequence (DNA): TGTGCCAGCAGTTACTCGGGCGGCATAGACAACACCTTC. It encodes CASSYSGGIDNTF.